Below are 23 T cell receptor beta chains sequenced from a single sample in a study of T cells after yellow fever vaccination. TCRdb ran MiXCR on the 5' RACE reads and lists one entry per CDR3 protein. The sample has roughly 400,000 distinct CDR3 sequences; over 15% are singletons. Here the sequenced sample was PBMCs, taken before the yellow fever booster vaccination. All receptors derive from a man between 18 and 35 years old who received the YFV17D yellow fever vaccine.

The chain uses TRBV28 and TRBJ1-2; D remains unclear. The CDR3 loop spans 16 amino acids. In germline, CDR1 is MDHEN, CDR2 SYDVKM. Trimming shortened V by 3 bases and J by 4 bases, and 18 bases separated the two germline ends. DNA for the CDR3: TGTGCCAGCAGTTTGGCTTACGCCAGGCCCACCTATGGCTACACCTTC. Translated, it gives CASSLAYARPTYGYTF.

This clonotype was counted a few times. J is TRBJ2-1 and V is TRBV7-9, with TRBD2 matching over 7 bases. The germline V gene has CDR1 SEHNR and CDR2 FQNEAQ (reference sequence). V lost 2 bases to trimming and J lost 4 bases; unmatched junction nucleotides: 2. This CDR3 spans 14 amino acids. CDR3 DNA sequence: TGTGCCAGCAGCTTATCTAGCGGATACAATGAGCAGTTCTTC. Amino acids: CASSLSSGYNEQFF.

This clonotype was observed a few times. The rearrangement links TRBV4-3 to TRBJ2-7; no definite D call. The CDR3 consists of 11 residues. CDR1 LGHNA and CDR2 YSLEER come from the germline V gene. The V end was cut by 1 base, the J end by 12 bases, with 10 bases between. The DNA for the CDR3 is TGCGCCAGCAGCCAAGTCGGCTTGGGGTACGTC. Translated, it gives CASSQVGLGYV.

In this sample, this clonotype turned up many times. The CDR3 is CASSLRNRAASENEQFF. CDR3 DNA sequence: TGTGCCAGCAGTCTTAGAAACAGGGCCGCAAGTGAGAATGAGCAGTTCTTC. The chain recombines TRBV6-6 with TRBJ2-1; tentatively, D is TRBD1 (6 bases). V was pared by 5 bases and J by 7 bases, with 24 bases between. The CDR3 totals 17 residues. Germline loops: CDR1 MNHNY, CDR2 SVGAGI (reference sequence).

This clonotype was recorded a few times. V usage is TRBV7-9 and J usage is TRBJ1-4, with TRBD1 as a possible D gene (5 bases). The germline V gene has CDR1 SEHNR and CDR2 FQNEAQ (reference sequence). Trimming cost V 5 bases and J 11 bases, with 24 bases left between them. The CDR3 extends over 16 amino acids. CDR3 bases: TGTGCCAGCAGCCGTATATTTACGGGGCATCTGGGGAAACTGTTTTTT. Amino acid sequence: CASSRIFTGHLGKLFF. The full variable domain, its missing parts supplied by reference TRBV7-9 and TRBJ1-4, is DTGVSQNPRHKITKRGQNVTFRCDPISEHNRLYWYRQTLGQGPEFLTYFQNEAQLEKSRLLSDRFSAERPKGSFSTLEIQRTEQGDSAMYLCASSRIFTGHLGKLFFGSGTQLSVL.

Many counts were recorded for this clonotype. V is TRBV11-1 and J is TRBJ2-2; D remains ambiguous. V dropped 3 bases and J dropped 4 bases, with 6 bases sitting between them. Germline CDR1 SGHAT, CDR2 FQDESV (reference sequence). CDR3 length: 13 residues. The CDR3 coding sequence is TGTGCCAGCAGCTTGGGGATCACCGGGGAGCTGTTTTTT. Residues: CASSLGITGELFF.

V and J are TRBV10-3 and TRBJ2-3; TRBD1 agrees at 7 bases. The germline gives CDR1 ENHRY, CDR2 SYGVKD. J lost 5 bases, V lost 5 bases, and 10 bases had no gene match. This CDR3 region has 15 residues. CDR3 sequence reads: CAISPGQRRVDTQYF. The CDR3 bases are TGTGCCATCAGTCCGGGACAGCGCCGCGTAGATACGCAGTATTTT.

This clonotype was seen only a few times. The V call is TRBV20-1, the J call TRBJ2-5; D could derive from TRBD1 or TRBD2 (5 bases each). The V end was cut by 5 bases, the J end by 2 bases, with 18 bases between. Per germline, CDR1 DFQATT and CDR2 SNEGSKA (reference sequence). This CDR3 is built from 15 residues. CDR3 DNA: TGCAGTGCTCTTCGAGGGGCCCCACCACAAGAGACCCAGTACTTC. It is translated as CSALRGAPPQETQYF.

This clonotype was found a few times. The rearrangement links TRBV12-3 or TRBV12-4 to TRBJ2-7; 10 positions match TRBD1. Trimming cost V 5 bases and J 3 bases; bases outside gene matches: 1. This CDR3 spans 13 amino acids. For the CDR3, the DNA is TGTGCCAGCAGTGGACAGGGGGTCTACGAGCAGTACTTC. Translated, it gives CASSGQGVYEQYF.

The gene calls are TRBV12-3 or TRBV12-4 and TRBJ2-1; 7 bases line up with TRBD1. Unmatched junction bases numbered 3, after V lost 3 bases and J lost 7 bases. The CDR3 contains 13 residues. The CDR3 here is CASSFGTVNEQFF. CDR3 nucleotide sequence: TGTGCCAGCAGTTTTGGGACAGTGAATGAGCAGTTCTTC.

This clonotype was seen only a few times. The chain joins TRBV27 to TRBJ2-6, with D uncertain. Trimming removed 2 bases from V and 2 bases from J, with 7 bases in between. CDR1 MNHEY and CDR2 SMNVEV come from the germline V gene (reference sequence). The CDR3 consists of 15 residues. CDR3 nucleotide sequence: TGTGCCAGCAGTTTAAGCCGACCTGGGGCCAACGTCCTGACTTTC. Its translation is CASSLSRPGANVLTF.

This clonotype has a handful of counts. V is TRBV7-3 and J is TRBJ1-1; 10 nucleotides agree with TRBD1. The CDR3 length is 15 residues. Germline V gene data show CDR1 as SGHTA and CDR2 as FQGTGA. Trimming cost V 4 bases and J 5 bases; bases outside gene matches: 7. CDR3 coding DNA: TGTGCCAGCAGCTCCCTTCCGGGACAGGGGACTGAAGCTTTCTTT. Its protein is CASSSLPGQGTEAFF.

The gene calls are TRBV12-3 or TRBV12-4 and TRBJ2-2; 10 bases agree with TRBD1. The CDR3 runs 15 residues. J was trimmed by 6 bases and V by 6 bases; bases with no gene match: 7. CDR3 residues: CASRAGTGDSGELFF. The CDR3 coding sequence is TGTGCCAGCAGAGCCGGGACAGGGGATTCCGGGGAGCTGTTTTTT.

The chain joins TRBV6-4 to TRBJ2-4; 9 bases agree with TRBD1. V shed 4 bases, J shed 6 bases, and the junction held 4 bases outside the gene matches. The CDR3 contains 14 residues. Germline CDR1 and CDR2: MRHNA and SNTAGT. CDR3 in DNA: TGTGCCAGCAGTGGGCAGACAGGGGGAAACATTCAGTACTTC. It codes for CASSGQTGGNIQYF.

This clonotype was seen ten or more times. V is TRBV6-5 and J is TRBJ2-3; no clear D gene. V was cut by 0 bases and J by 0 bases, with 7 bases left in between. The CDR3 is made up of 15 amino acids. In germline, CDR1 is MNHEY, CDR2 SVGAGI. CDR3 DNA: TGTGCCAGCAGTTACTCTGGGGTTAGCACAGATACGCAGTATTTT. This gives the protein CASSYSGVSTDTQYF.

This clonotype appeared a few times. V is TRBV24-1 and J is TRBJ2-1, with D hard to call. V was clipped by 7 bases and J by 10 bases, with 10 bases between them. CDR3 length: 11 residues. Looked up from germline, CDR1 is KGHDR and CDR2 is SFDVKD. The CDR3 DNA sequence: TGTGCCACCAGGGACGGGTGGGAGCAGTTCTTC. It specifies CATRDGWEQFF.

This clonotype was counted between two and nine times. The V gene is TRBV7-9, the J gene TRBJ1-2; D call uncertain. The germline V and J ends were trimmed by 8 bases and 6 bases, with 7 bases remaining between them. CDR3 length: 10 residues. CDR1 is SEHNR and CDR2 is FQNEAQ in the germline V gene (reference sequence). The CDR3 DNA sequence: TGTGCCAGCGGACTCAATGGCTACACCTTC. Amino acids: CASGLNGYTF.

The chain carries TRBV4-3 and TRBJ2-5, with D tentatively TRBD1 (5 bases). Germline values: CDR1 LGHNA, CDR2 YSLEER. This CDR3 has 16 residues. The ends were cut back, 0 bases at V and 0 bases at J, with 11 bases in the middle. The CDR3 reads CASSQDLLTDQETQYF. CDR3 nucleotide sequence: TGCGCCAGCAGCCAAGATTTATTGACAGACCAAGAGACCCAGTACTTC.

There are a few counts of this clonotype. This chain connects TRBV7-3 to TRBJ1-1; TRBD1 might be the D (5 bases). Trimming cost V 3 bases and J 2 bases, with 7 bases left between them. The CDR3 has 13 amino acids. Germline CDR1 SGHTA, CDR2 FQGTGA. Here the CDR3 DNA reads TGTGCCAGCAGCTTGACAGATAACACTGAAGCTTTCTTT. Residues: CASSLTDNTEAFF.

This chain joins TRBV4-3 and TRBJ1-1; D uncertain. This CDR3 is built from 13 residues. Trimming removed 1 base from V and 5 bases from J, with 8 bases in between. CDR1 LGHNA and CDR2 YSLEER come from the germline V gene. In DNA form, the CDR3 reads TGCGCCAGCAGCCAAGTGTACGTAACTGAAGCTTTCTTT. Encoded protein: CASSQVYVTEAFF.

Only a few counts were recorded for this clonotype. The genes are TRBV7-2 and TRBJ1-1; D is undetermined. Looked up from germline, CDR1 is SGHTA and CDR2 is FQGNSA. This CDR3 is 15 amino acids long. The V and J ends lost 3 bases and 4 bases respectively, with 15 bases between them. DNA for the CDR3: TGTGCCAGCAGCTTCCCGCGGGGAAGAGTCACTGAAGCTTTCTTT. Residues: CASSFPRGRVTEAFF.

CDR3 bases: TGCGCCAGCAGTAGTCCCGGGACAGGGGTAAACTCACCCCTCCACTTT. It specifies CASSSPGTGVNSPLHF. The chain couples TRBV23-1 to TRBJ1-6, with 10 bases matching TRBD1. TRBV23-1 is identified as an open reading frame with a role that is uncertain. The V segment lost 5 bases and the J segment 10 bases; nucleotides outside the gene matches: 11. The CDR3 is made up of 16 amino acids.

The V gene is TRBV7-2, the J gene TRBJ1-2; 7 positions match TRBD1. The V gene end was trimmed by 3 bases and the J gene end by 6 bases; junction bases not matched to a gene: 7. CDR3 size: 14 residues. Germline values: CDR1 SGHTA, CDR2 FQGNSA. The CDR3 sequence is CASSLVTGSNGYTF. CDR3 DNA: TGTGCCAGCAGCTTGGTGACAGGGAGCAATGGCTACACCTTC.